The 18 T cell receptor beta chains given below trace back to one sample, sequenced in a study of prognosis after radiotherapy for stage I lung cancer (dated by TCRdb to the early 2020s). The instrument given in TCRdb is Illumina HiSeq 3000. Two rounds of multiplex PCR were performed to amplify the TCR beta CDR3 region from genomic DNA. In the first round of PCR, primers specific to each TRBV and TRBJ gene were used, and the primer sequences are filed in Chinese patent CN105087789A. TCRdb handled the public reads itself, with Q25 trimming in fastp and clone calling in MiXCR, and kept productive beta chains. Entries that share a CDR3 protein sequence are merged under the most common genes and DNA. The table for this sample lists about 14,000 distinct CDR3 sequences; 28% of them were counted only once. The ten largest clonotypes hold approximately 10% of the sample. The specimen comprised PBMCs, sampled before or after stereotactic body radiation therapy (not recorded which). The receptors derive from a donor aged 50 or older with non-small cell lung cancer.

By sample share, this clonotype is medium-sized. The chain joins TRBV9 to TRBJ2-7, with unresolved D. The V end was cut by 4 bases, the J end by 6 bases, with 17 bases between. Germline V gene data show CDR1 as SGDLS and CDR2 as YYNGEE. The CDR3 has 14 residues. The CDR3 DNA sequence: TGTGCCAGCAGCACCGGAGTAGGGTGGGGCGAGCAGTACTTC. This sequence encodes CASSTGVGWGEQYF.

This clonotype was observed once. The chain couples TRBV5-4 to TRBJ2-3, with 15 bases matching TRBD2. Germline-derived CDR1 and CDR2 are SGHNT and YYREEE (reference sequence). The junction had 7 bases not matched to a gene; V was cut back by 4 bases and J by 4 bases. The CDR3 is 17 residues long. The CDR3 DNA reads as TGTGCCAGCAGCGTGGGACTAGCGGGAGGAGAAGCAGATACGCAGTATTTT. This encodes CASSVGLAGGEADTQYF.

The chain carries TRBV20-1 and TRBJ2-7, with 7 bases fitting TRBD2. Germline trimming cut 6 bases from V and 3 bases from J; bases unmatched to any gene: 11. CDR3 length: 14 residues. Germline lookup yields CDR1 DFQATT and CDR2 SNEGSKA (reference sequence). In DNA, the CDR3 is TGCAGTGCCAGTAACCGACTAGCTCACTACGAGCAGTACTTC. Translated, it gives CSASNRLAHYEQYF.

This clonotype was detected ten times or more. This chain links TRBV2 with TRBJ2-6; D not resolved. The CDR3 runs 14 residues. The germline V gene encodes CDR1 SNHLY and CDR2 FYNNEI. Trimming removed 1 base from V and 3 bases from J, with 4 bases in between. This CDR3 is CASSEGLGANVLTF. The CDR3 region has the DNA TGTGCCAGCAGTGAAGGCCTTGGGGCCAACGTCCTGACTTTC.

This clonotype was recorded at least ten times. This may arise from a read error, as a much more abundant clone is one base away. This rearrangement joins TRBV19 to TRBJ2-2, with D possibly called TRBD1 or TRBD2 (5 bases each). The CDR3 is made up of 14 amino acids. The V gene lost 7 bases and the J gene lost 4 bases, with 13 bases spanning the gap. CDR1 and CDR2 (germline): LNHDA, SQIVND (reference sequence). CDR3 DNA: TGTGCCAGTATGGGACCCGGTAGCACCGGGGAGCTGTTTTTT. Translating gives CASMGPGSTGELFF.

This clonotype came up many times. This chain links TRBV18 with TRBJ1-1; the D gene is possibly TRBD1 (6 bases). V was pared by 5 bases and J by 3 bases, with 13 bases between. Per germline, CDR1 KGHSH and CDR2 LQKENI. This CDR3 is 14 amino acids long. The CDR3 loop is CASSATGYDTEAFF. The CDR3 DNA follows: TGTGCCAGCTCAGCTACAGGGTATGACACTGAAGCTTTCTTT.

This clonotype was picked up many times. In DNA form, the CDR3 reads TGTGCCTGGAGTTTAGGGCCTCCTACCGGGGAGCTGTTTTTT. Amino acids: CAWSLGPPTGELFF. The chain has TRBV30 and TRBJ2-2; D unclear. The germline V gene has CDR1 GTSNPN and CDR2 SVGIG (reference sequence). Trimming cost V 2 bases and J 5 bases, with 12 bases left between them. This CDR3 has 14 amino acids.

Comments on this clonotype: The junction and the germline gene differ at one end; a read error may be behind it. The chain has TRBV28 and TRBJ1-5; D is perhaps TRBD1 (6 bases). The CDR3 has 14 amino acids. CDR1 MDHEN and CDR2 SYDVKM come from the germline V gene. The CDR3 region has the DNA TGTGCCAGCAGTTTGCGGGGGGGCAATCAGCCCCAACATTTT. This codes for CASSLRGGNQPQHF.

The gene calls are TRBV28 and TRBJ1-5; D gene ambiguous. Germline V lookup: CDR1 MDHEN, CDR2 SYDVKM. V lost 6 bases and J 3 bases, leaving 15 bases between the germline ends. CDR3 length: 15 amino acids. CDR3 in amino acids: CASSRETLNNQPQHF. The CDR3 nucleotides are TGTGCCAGCAGCCGGGAGACCCTTAACAATCAGCCCCAGCATTTT.

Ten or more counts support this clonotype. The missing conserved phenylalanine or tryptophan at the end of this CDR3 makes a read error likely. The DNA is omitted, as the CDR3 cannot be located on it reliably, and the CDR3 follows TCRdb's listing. CDR3 protein: CASSPTRDRVVSL. The V gene is TRBV3-1, the J gene TRBJ2-7; the table's D call, TRBD1, was not checked against the DNA. The germline CDR1 and CDR2 sequences are LGHDT and YNNKEL (reference sequence). The CDR3 length equals 13 residues, ends included.

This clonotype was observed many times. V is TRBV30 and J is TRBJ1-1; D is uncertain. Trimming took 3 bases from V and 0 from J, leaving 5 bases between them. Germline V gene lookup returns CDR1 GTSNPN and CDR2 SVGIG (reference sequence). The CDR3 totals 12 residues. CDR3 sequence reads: CAWRVVNTEAFF. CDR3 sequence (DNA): TGTGCCTGGAGAGTGGTGAACACTGAAGCTTTCTTT.

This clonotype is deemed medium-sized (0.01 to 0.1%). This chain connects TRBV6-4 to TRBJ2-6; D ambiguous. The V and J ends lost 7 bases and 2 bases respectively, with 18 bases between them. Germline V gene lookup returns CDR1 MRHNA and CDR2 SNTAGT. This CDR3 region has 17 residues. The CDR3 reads CASIPGLGNAGANVLTF. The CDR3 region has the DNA TGTGCCAGCATACCCGGTCTAGGTAACGCTGGGGCCAACGTCCTGACTTTC.

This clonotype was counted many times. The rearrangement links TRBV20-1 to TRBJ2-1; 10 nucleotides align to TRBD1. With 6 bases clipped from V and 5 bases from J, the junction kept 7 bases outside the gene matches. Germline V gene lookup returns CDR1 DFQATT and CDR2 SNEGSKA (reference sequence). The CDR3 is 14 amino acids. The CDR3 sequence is CSAPDGTGDNEQFF. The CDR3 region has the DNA TGCAGTGCCCCGGACGGGACAGGGGACAATGAGCAGTTCTTC.

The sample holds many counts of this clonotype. The CDR3, as DNA: TGTGCCAGTAGTTCGACAGGGTGGGACACTGAAGCTTTCTTT. Amino acids: CASSSTGWDTEAFF. V is TRBV19 and J is TRBJ1-1, with 7 bases lining up with TRBD1. CDR1 is LNHDA, CDR2 SQIVND, per germline (reference sequence). The CDR3 runs 14 residues. V shed 5 bases, J shed 3 bases, and the junction held 6 bases outside the gene matches.

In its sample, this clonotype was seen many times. DNA for the CDR3: TGCAGTGCTAGTCGGGCAGTTGCAACTAATGAAAAACTGTTTTTT. This codes for CSASRAVATNEKLFF. This chain joins TRBV20-1 and TRBJ1-4; D unclear. The V and J ends lost 3 bases and 0 bases respectively, with 11 bases between them. The CDR3 has 15 residues. Germline CDR1 is DFQATT and CDR2 is SNEGSKA (reference sequence).

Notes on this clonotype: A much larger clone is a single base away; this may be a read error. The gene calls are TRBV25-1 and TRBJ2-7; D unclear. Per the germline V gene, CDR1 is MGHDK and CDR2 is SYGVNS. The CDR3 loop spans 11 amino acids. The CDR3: CASSWGRERYF. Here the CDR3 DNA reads TGTGCCAGCAGTTGGGGTCGCGAGCGGTACTTC.

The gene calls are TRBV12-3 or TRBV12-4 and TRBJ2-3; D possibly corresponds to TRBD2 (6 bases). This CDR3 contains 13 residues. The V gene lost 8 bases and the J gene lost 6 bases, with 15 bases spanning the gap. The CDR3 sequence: CASVDGSGDTQYF. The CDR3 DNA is TGTGCCAGCGTAGACGGGAGCGGGGATACGCAGTATTTT.

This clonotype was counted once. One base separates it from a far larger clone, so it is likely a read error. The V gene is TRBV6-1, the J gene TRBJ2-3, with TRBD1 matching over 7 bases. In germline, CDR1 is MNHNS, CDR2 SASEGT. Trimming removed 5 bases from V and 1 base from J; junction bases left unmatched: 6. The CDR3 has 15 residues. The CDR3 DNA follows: TGTGCCAGCAGTCTTCCAGGGGGAGGCACAGATACGCAGTATTTT. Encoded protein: CASSLPGGGTDTQYF.